This is a list of T cell receptor beta chains from one sample in a study of PD-1 blockade in classical Hodgkin lymphoma. Libraries were prepared by immunoSEQ multiplex PCR; TCRdb keeps only in-frame clonotypes and omits some of them. The sample includes about 19,000 clones, about four fifths of them seen just once. Sequencing was performed on peripheral blood mononuclear cells (PBMCs), taken before the second cycle of nivolumab. The source is a human donor with classical Hodgkin lymphoma. Both conserved end residues are part of each CDR3. D genes are given only for firm matches. Only some rows state a clone size, as once, few, many or a class for expanded clones.

D gene	clone size	CDR3 length	V gene	J gene	CDR3 DNA	CDR3 protein
-	-	14	TRBV6-1	TRBJ2-3	TGTGCTAGCAAACCCTTCCGGGACACAGATACGCAGTATTTT	CASKPFRDTDTQYF
TRBD1	-	14	TRBV19	TRBJ2-7	TGTGCCAGTAGTGAGAACAGGGGACCCTACGAGCAGTACTTC	CASSENRGPYEQYF
TRBD2	-	17	TRBV4-1	TRBJ2-3	TGCGCCAGCAGCTCTAGCGGGGGACCTTCTAGCACAGATACGCAGTATTTT	CASSSSGGPSSTDTQYF
-	-	13	TRBV7-2	TRBJ2-2	TGTGCCAGCAGCTCGCGACAGATCGGGGAGCTGTTTTTT	CASSSRQIGELFF
-	-	13	TRBV11-1	TRBJ2-7	TGTGCCAGCAGCTCTCGCGTCTCCTACGAGCAGTACTTC	CASSSRVSYEQYF
-	-	13	TRBV29-1	TRBJ2-1	TGCAGCGTTGATTCCCGTGGGGGGAATGAGCAGTTCTTC	CSVDSRGGNEQFF
TRBD1	-	15	TRBV2	TRBJ1-2	TGTGCCAGCTATGGACAGGGGGCGGCAAACTATGGCTACACCTTC	CASYGQGAANYGYTF
-	-	14	TRBV12-5	TRBJ1-1	TGTGCTAGTGGTTTAGAGAGCATTACCACTGAAGCTTTCTTT	CASGLESITTEAFF
-	once	13	TRBV6-4	TRBJ2-3	TGTGCCAGCAGTATTGACAGGAGGGATACGCAGTATTTT	CASSIDRRDTQYF
-	-	14	TRBV29-1	TRBJ2-3	TGCAGCGGCAAAGGTGGGGAGGGCACAGATACGCAGTATTTT	CSGKGGEGTDTQYF
TRBD2	-	17	TRBV19	TRBJ2-3	TGTGCCAGTAGTCTCTCCTCCCTAGCGGGGGGGCAAGATACGCAGTATTTT	CASSLSSLAGGQDTQYF
-	medium-sized	15	TRBV5-4	TRBJ1-1	TGTGCCAGCAGCGGGGGAGTGACTATGAACACTGAAGCTTTCTTT	CASSGGVTMNTEAFF
-	once	19	TRBV7-5	TRBJ2-4	TGTGTCAGAAGCTTAACCCCACAGGGGGCTAACCTAGCCAAAAACATTCAGTACTTC	CVRSLTPQGANLAKNIQYF
-	-	14	TRBV6-6	TRBJ2-2	TGTGCCAGCAGTTACGGACAGTACACCGGGGAGCTGTTTTTT	CASSYGQYTGELFF
-	-	18	TRBV9	TRBJ2-2	TGTGCCAGCAGCCCTAGCCCCACCGCAGGGGTGGACACCGGGGAGCTGTTTTTT	CASSPSPTAGVDTGELFF
TRBD1	-	12	TRBV7-9	TRBJ2-5	TGTGCCAGCAGCCGGACAGGAGAGACCCAGTACTTC	CASSRTGETQYF
TRBD1	once	16	TRBV19	TRBJ2-7	TGTGCCAGTACCCCATCTGTGGGACAGGGGCTCTACGAGCAGTACTTC	CASTPSVGQGLYEQYF
-	-	14	TRBV9	TRBJ2-2	TGTGCCAGCAGCGTAGGGACAGACACCGGGGAGCTGTTTTTT	CASSVGTDTGELFF
-	once	13	TRBV30	TRBJ2-7	TGTGCCTGGAGTGTACAACAGGGTTCCGAGCAGTACTTC	CAWSVQQGSEQYF
-	few	13	TRBV7-6	TRBJ1-3	TGTGCCAGCAGCTTAATAACTGGAAACACCATATATTTT	CASSLITGNTIYF
TRBD2	-	15	TRBV4-1	TRBJ2-7	TGCGCCAGCAGCCAGGGACTAGCGGCTGCCTACGAGCAGTACTTC	CASSQGLAAAYEQYF
-	-	14	TRBV6-1	TRBJ2-2	TGTGCCAGCAGTGAAGTTGTACGTCCCGGGGAGCTGTTTTTT	CASSEVVRPGELFF
TRBD1	once	14	TRBV5-4	TRBJ1-2	TGTGCCAGCAGCCCTGGGGACAGGGGCCATGGCTACACCTTC	CASSPGDRGHGYTF
-	-	14	TRBV9	TRBJ2-5	TGTGCCAGCAGCCCACAAACGGGAAGGGAGACCCAGTACTTC	CASSPQTGRETQYF
TRBD1	-	13	TRBV2	TRBJ1-1	TGTGCCAGCAGGCGTACAGGGGGCACTGAAGCTTTCTTT	CASRRTGGTEAFF
-	-	13	TRBV11-2	TRBJ2-3	TGTGCCAGCAGCTTATTGCGAGCAGATACGCAGTATTTT	CASSLLRADTQYF
-	-	14	TRBV10-3	TRBJ1-2	TGTGCCATCAGTGAGTCTAGGGCAGCCTATGGCTACACCTTC	CAISESRAAYGYTF
TRBD1	few	16	TRBV6-6	TRBJ1-2	TGTGCCAGCTTCGGACAGGCTGCACGGAATACCTATGGCTACACCTTC	CASFGQAARNTYGYTF
-	-	15	TRBV7-3	TRBJ2-7	TGTGCCAGCAGCTTGTCGGGAGGGGGCAGCTACGAGCAGTACTTC	CASSLSGGGSYEQYF
-	-	13	TRBV14	TRBJ1-1	TGTGCCAGCAGGAACCGAATGAACACTGAAGCTTTCTTT	CASRNRMNTEAFF
TRBD2	-	16	TRBV28	TRBJ2-1	TGTGCCAGCAGTCCGCTCACTAGCGGCTCCTACAATGAGCAGTTCTTC	CASSPLTSGSYNEQFF
TRBD1	-	16	TRBV5-1	TRBJ2-1	TGCGCCAGCAGCTTGGCGGCAGGGGGTCTCGGGAATGAGCAGTTCTTC	CASSLAAGGLGNEQFF
-	-	13	TRBV15	TRBJ2-7	TGTGCCACCAGCAGACTAGTTGTGGGCGAGCAGTACTTC	CATSRLVVGEQYF
-	-	13	TRBV19	TRBJ1-1	TGTGCCAGTGGATTGGGGGATAACACTGAAGCTTTCTTT	CASGLGDNTEAFF
-	once	14	TRBV5-1	TRBJ1-3	TGCGCCAGCAGCTTGGACAGCTCTGGAAACACCATATATTTT	CASSLDSSGNTIYF
TRBD1	-	12	TRBV29-1	TRBJ1-2	TGCAGCGTTGCCGACAGGGTGGGTGGCTACACCTTC	CSVADRVGGYTF